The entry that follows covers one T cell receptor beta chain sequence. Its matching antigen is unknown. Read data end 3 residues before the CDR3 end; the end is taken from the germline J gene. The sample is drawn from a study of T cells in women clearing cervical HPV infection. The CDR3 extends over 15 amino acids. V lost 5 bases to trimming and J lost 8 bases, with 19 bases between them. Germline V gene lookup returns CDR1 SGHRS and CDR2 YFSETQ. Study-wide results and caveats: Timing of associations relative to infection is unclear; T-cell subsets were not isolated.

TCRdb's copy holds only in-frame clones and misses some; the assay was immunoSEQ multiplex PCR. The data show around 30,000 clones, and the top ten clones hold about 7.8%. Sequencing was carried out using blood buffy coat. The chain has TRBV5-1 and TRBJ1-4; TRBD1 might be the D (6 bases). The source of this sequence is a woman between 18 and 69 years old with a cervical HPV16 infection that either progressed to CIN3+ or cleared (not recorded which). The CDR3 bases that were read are TGCGCCAGCAGATCAGAGGCAGGGGCTCAGGAAAAA. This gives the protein CASRSEAGAQEK. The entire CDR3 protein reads CASRSEAGAQEKLFF.